These 25 T cell receptor beta chains were sequenced from one sample in a study of blood T cell repertoires in COVID-19. Profiling relied on immunoSEQ multiplex PCR, and the TCRdb table lists in-frame clones only, not all of them. Here the sample spans fewer than 250,000 clones, roughly 86% being singletons. Sequencing was performed on PBMCs or T cells enriched from blood (not recorded which). The receptor source for this set is a woman aged 25 to 39 with acute COVID-19.

This sequence joins TRBV9 and TRBJ2-1; maybe TRBD1 (6 bases). In germline, CDR1 is SGDLS, CDR2 YYNGEE. The CDR3 is 15 amino acids. V was shortened by 5 bases and J by 4 bases, with 16 bases between the two germline ends. This CDR3 is CASSYGTQLYNEQFF. DNA of the CDR3: TGTGCCAGCAGTTACGGGACACAACTTTACAATGAGCAGTTCTTC.

In nucleotides, the CDR3 is TGTGCCAGCAGTCCACTTGGGGGGGGCGCGGGCACTGAAGCTTTCTTT. Translation: CASSPLGGGAGTEAFF. This chain links TRBV2 with TRBJ1-1; TRBD1 might be the D (6 bases). The V gene's germline CDR1 is SNHLY and CDR2 FYNNEI. This CDR3 is built from 16 residues. The V end lost 5 bases, the J end lost 4 bases, and 20 bases lay between the germline ends.

V is TRBV4-3 and J is TRBJ1-4; a weak D match, TRBD1 (5 bases). This CDR3 comprises 17 residues. Trimming stripped 0 bases from V and 4 bases from J, with 15 bases between. Germline V gene sequence: CDR1 LGHNA, CDR2 YSLEER. This CDR3 is CASSQDLGLRNNEKLFF. The CDR3 DNA reads TGCGCCAGCAGCCAAGATCTGGGACTAAGGAATAATGAAAAACTGTTTTTT.

The V call is TRBV7-6, the J call TRBJ2-7, with TRBD2 matching 8 bases. J was trimmed by 0 bases and V by 7 bases; bases with no gene match: 11. Germline CDR1 reads SGHVS; CDR2 reads FNYEAQ. The CDR3 runs 16 residues. CDR3 in amino acids: CASTPGGGRSSYEQYF. Here the CDR3 DNA reads TGTGCCAGCACCCCCGGGGGGGGCAGAAGCTCCTACGAGCAGTACTTC.

This clone was seen a single time. V is TRBV9 and J is TRBJ2-5; the match to TRBD2 covers 13 bases. Germline V CDR1 and CDR2: SGDLS, YYNGEE. The ends lost 0 bases at V and 2 bases at J; junction bases unmatched: 13. The CDR3 extends over 20 amino acids. CDR3 residues: CASSVAPRLAGGQGQETQYF. CDR3 DNA: TGTGCCAGCAGCGTAGCCCCCCGACTAGCGGGGGGACAAGGACAAGAGACCCAGTACTTC.

The J gene is TRBJ2-5, the V gene TRBV18; TRBD2 aligns across 9 bases. With V trimmed by 4 bases and J by 1 base, 4 bases remained unmatched. CDR1 and CDR2 (germline): KGHSH, LQKENI. The CDR3 loop spans 15 amino acids. For the CDR3, the DNA is TGTGCCAGCTCACGGGCAGCGGGGGGCCAAGAGACCCAGTACTTC. Protein sequence: CASSRAAGGQETQYF.

J is TRBJ2-1 and V is TRBV10-3, with D possibly being TRBD2 (6 bases). Trimming pared 3 bases from V and 4 bases from J, leaving 13 bases between. This CDR3 is built from 15 residues. CDR1 and CDR2 (germline): ENHRY, SYGVKD. Here the CDR3 DNA reads TGTGCCATCAGTGACGGGGGTGGTAGATACAATGAGCAGTTCTTC. Its translation is CAISDGGGRYNEQFF.

This chain uses TRBV18 with TRBJ1-2, with TRBD1 as a possible D gene (6 bases). This CDR3 is 16 amino acids long. V lost 3 bases and J lost 4, with 18 bases in between. Looked up from germline, CDR1 is KGHSH and CDR2 is LQKENI. CDR3 loop: CASSPLGTLNIYGYTF. The CDR3 region has the DNA TGTGCCAGCTCACCTCTTGGGACACTGAATATCTATGGCTACACCTTC.

The chain couples TRBV5-1 to TRBJ2-3; weak D call: TRBD1 (5 bases). CDR1 and CDR2 (germline): SGHRS, YFSETQ. Trimming left V 0 bases short and J 4 bases short, with 9 bases between. The CDR3 consists of 14 residues. The CDR3 DNA follows: TGCGCCAGCAGCTTGGACAGGCGATCAGATACGCAGTATTTT. Translation gives CASSLDRRSDTQYF.

The rearrangement uses TRBV21-1 and TRBJ1-2. TRBV21-1 is a documented pseudogene. CDR3 length: 15 residues. The CDR3 loop is CAHPTRRPDNYGYTF. The DNA for the CDR3 is TGTGCCCACCCAACACGGAGGCCAGATAACTATGGCTACACCTTC.

About this clone: At the DNA level, this CDR3 is encoded by other sequences in the same sample as well. The CDR3 bases are TGTGCCAGCAGTTTTAGAACTGAAGCTTTCTTT. It is translated as CASSFRTEAFF. This chain uses TRBV12-3 or TRBV12-4 with TRBJ1-1; D call uncertain. The CDR3 has 11 amino acids. The V and J ends lost 3 bases and 5 bases respectively, with 4 bases between them.

The chain couples TRBV15 to TRBJ1-5, with D tentatively TRBD1 (5 bases). CDR1 is LNHNV and CDR2 is YYDKDF in the germline V gene (reference sequence). Trimming removed 8 bases from V and 4 bases from J, with 9 bases in between. The CDR3 extends over 12 amino acids. In DNA, the CDR3 is TGTGCCACCGCCAAGGGGAATCAGCCCCAGCATTTT. This translates into CATAKGNQPQHF.

This chain links TRBV9 with TRBJ2-3; 7 bases align to TRBD1. The CDR3 runs to 16 residues. After removal of 2 bases from V and 1 base from J, the junction contained 7 bases not matched to a gene. Germline V gene data show CDR1 as SGDLS and CDR2 as YYNGEE. CDR3 protein: CASSVLRGQGTDTQYF. In DNA, the CDR3 is TGTGCCAGCAGCGTCCTTCGAGGACAGGGCACAGATACGCAGTATTTT.

The rearrangement links TRBV6-1 to TRBJ2-7; the D gene is possibly TRBD2 (6 bases). This CDR3 spans 13 amino acids. Per germline, CDR1 MNHNS and CDR2 SASEGT. V lost 6 bases to trimming and J lost 4 bases, with 13 bases between them. The CDR3 sequence: CASRPQGGYEQYF. The CDR3 bases are TGTGCCAGCAGACCCCAGGGAGGATACGAGCAGTACTTC.

The chain recombines TRBV7-9 with TRBJ2-1; 9 bases map to TRBD1. The germline CDR1 and CDR2 sequences are SEHNR and FQNEAQ (reference sequence). The CDR3 spans 19 residues. V was pared by 5 bases and J by 5 bases, with 19 bases of the junction left unmatched. The CDR3 DNA is TGTGCCAGCAGCGAAAGGGCCTATAGAGGGACAGGGATCGACAATGAGCAGTTCTTC. Protein product: CASSERAYRGTGIDNEQFF.

The chain combines TRBV4-1 with TRBJ2-2, with D possibly TRBD1 on 6 matching bases. V was trimmed by 3 bases and J by 1 base, leaving 15 bases between them. The CDR3 is 17 amino acids. Germline-derived CDR1 and CDR2 are MGHRA and YSYEKL. CDR3 amino acids: CASSHPDRIVNTGELFF. As DNA, the CDR3 is TGCGCCAGCAGCCACCCAGACAGGATTGTGAACACCGGGGAGCTGTTTTTT.

This chain uses TRBV6-5 with TRBJ2-7, with a tentative D call TRBD2 (7 bases). The germline V gene has CDR1 MNHEY and CDR2 SVGAGI. V shed 1 base and J shed 5 bases, with 15 bases lying between them. This CDR3 comprises 15 residues. The CDR3, as DNA: TGTGCCAGCAGTTACTGGAACGGGGGGCCCCACGAGCAGTACTTC. Its protein product is CASSYWNGGPHEQYF.

The chain couples TRBV19 to TRBJ1-1, with 7 bases that match TRBD1. The CDR3 extends over 11 amino acids. The V gene end was trimmed by 9 bases and the J gene end by 8 bases; junction bases not matched to a gene: 6. Germline V gene sequence: CDR1 LNHDA, CDR2 SQIVND (reference sequence). This CDR3 is CASETGMEAFF. CDR3 sequence (DNA): TGTGCCAGCGAGACAGGGATGGAAGCTTTCTTT.

Details on this clone: This sample also contains other DNA sequences that code for the same CDR3. This chain connects TRBV6-5 to TRBJ1-6; D remains unclear. Germline V gene sequence: CDR1 MNHEY, CDR2 SVGAGI. Trimming took off 7 bases at V and 0 bases at J, with 7 bases between the two ends. This CDR3 has 14 residues. The CDR3 nucleotides are TGTGCCAGCAACCGGGACTCCTATAATTCACCCCTCCACTTT. Protein: CASNRDSYNSPLHF.

The V gene is TRBV5-1, the J gene TRBJ2-1, with TRBD2 identical over 8 bases. This CDR3 is built from 15 residues. Germline V gives CDR1 SGHRS, CDR2 YFSETQ. With V trimmed by 2 bases and J by 6 bases, 7 bases remained unmatched. The CDR3 loop reads CASSFGLAGGNEQFF. As DNA, the CDR3 is TGCGCCAGCAGCTTTGGACTAGCTGGAGGCAATGAGCAGTTCTTC.

CDR3 bases: TGTGCCAGCAGCCAAGTCGCGTTGGGACAGGGTGTATCGTACGGAAACACCATATATTTT. It yields the protein CASSQVALGQGVSYGNTIYF. The rearrangement uses TRBV3-1 (or the pseudogene TRBV3-2) and TRBJ1-3, with 9 bases aligning to TRBD1. The germline gives CDR1 LGHDT, CDR2 YNNKEL (reference sequence). V gave up 1 base and J gave up 4 bases; unmatched junction bases: 17. There are 20 residues in the CDR3.

This clone showed up just once. J is TRBJ1-4 and V is TRBV27; the match to TRBD1 covers 7 bases. CDR1 is MNHEY, CDR2 SMNVEV, per germline (reference sequence). The CDR3 loop spans 14 amino acids. V gave up 2 bases and J gave up 8 bases; unmatched junction bases: 5. CDR3 residues: CASSLTGQVEKLFF. CDR3 DNA sequence: TGTGCCAGCAGTTTAACCGGACAGGTGGAAAAACTGTTTTTT.

This clone turned up a few times. The chain couples TRBV3-1 (or the pseudogene TRBV3-2) to TRBJ2-7; TRBD2 agrees at 10 bases. The CDR3 runs 15 residues. The ends lost 0 bases at V and 6 bases at J; junction bases unmatched: 5. The germline CDR1 and CDR2 sequences are LGHDT and YNNKEL (reference sequence). The CDR3 region is CASSQDERGGREQYF. In nucleotides, the CDR3 is TGTGCCAGCAGCCAAGATGAGCGGGGGGGCCGCGAGCAGTACTTC.

The V and J genes are TRBV11-2 and TRBJ1-3; D might be TRBD1 (6 bases). The CDR3 is 15 amino acids. Germline lookup yields CDR1 SGHAT and CDR2 FQNNGV. The V gene lost 0 bases and the J gene lost 4 bases, with 10 bases spanning the gap. This chain's CDR3 is CASSLESGGGNTIYF. The CDR3 DNA sequence: TGTGCCAGCAGCTTAGAGTCTGGGGGCGGAAACACCATATATTTT.

CDR3 nucleotide sequence: TGTGCCAGCAGCCGGGACAGGGACGCCGGGGAGCTGTTTTTT. Translating gives CASSRDRDAGELFF. This chain links TRBV2 with TRBJ2-2; TRBD1 matches at 9 bases. CDR3 length equals 14 residues. Germline CDR1 SNHLY, CDR2 FYNNEI. The ends lost 6 bases at V and 6 bases at J; junction bases unmatched: 5.